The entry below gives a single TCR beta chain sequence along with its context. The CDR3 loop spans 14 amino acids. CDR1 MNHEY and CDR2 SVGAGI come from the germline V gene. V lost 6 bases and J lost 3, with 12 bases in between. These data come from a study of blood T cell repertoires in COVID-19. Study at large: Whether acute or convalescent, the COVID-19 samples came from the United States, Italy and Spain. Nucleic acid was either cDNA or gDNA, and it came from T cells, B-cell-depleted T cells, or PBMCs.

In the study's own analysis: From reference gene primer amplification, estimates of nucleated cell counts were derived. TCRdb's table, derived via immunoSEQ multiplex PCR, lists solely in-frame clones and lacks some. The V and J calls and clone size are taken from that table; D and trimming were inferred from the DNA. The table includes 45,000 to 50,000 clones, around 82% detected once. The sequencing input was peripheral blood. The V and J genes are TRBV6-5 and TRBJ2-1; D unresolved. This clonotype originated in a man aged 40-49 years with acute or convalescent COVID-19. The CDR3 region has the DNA TGTGCCAGCAGCGGTTCCTCCTTCTACAATGAGCAGTTCTTC. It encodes CASSGSSFYNEQFF.